One sample yielded the 11 T cell receptor beta chains listed below, sequenced in a study of human T cells and chemical hapten exposure. Time point: healthy volunteer bleed at 2 weeks. Researchers extracted total RNA from unfractionated whole blood. TCRdb redid the calling of the RACE reads with MiXCR, one entry per CDR3 protein. Here the sample spans about 130,000 distinct CDR3 sequences, 8.5% to 9.5% being singletons. Sequenced sample: whole blood. Receptor source: a male donor in good health. Some clones in this sample may be carry-over from other donors' samples.

The chain combines TRBV29-1 with TRBJ1-1; unclear D gene. Germline V gene lookup returns CDR1 SQVTM and CDR2 ANQGSEA. The CDR3 consists of 11 residues. Trimming left V 4 bases short and J 1 base short, with 4 bases between. This chain's CDR3 is CSVAQNTEAFF. The CDR3 region has the DNA TGCAGCGTTGCGCAGAACACTGAAGCTTTCTTT.

In its sample, this clonotype was seen a few times. The gene calls are TRBV15 and TRBJ2-7, with 8 bases matching TRBD2. The germline CDR1 and CDR2 sequences are LNHNV and YYDKDF (reference sequence). V gave up 0 bases and J gave up 3 bases; unmatched junction bases: 1. The CDR3 consists of 14 residues. The CDR3 DNA reads TGTGCCACCAGCAGAGATGGGACTAGCTACGAGCAGTACTTC. This encodes CATSRDGTSYEQYF.

The V call is TRBV7-9, the J call TRBJ2-2; TRBD1 aligns across 11 bases. This CDR3 spans 18 amino acids. The germline CDR1 and CDR2 sequences are SEHNR and FQNEAQ (reference sequence). V dropped 6 bases and J dropped 0; count of bases not matched to a gene: 9. The CDR3 reads CASRLPGQGVANTGELFF. The CDR3 DNA reads TGTGCCAGCAGGTTACCGGGACAGGGGGTCGCGAACACCGGGGAGCTGTTTTTT.

The rearrangement uses TRBV11-2 and TRBJ1-1, with 8 bases aligning to TRBD1. The germline CDR1 and CDR2 sequences are SGHAT and FQNNGV. V shed 4 bases and J 3 bases; nucleotides not matched to a gene: 10. The CDR3 length is 16 residues. CDR3 nucleotides: TGTGCCAGCAGCTGGGACAGGAGGGCCCGTGACACTGAAGCTTTCTTT. This codes for CASSWDRRARDTEAFF. The full variable domain, in which reference TRBV11-2 and TRBJ1-1 provide the parts outside the CDR3, is EAGVAQSPRYKIIEKRQSVAFWCNPISGHATLYWYQQILGQGPKLLIQFQNNGVVDDSQLPKDRFSAERLKGVDSTLKIQPAKLEDSAVYLCASSWDRRARDTEAFFGQGTRLTVV.

This clonotype was counted at least ten times. The chain uses TRBV20-1 and TRBJ2-6; 8 bases match TRBD2. The CDR3 runs to 19 residues. Per germline, CDR1 DFQATT and CDR2 SNEGSKA (reference sequence). Trimming took 4 bases from V and 2 from J; bases not matched to a gene: 16. CDR3 protein: CSATQSRSGRIAGANVLTF. CDR3 DNA: TGCAGTGCTACCCAAAGCCGGAGCGGGAGAATAGCTGGGGCCAACGTCCTGACTTTC.

Note on this clonotype: This sequence may be a read error, since a much larger clone differs from it by one base. The chain has TRBV12-3 or TRBV12-4 and TRBJ2-7; D not resolved. This CDR3 has 17 amino acids. The CDR3 nucleotides read TGTGCCTGCAGTCCCCCAACCGGTGAGCTGGGATCCTACGAGCAGTACTTC. Translating gives CACSPPTGELGSYEQYF.

This chain connects TRBV5-1 to TRBJ2-7; D is uncertain. The CDR3 length is 12 residues. V shed 4 bases and J shed 6 bases, with 11 bases lying between them. CDR1 is SGHRS, CDR2 YFSETQ, per germline. For the CDR3, the DNA is TGCGCCAGCAGCCCCCCAACGGCCGAGCAGTACTTC. Its protein is CASSPPTAEQYF.

The gene calls are TRBV20-1 and TRBJ2-1; 16 nucleotides line up with TRBD2. Germline CDR1 and CDR2: DFQATT and SNEGSKA (reference sequence). CDR3 size: 18 residues. The V and J ends lost 3 bases and 7 bases, in that order; junction bases with no gene match: 12. This CDR3 is CSARGLAGGPRELNEQFF. The CDR3 DNA reads TGCAGTGCTAGGGGACTAGCGGGAGGGCCCCGTGAGTTAAATGAGCAGTTCTTC.

The table lists this clonotype with many counts. The CDR3 is CASKEGQVYGYTF. CDR3 sequence (DNA): TGTGCCAGCAAAGAAGGACAGGTCTATGGCTACACCTTC. This chain connects TRBV28 to TRBJ1-2; 7 nucleotides align to TRBD1. Germline V gene sequence: CDR1 MDHEN, CDR2 SYDVKM. Trimming at V came to 7 bases and at J to 4 bases, leaving 6 bases not matched to a gene. The CDR3 loop spans 13 amino acids.

The sample holds a few counts of this clonotype. This chain connects TRBV14 to TRBJ1-1; perhaps TRBD1 as D (6 bases). The CDR3 runs 13 residues. Germline lookup yields CDR1 SGHDN and CDR2 FVKESK. The germline V and J ends were trimmed by 4 bases and 6 bases, with 12 bases remaining between them. DNA of the CDR3: TGTGCCAGCAGCCGATACAGGGTCGCTGAAGCTTTCTTT. This sequence encodes CASSRYRVAEAFF. The full variable domain, its missing parts supplied by reference TRBV14 and TRBJ1-1, is EAGVTQFPSHSVIEKGQTVTLRCDPISGHDNLYWYRRVMGKEIKFLLHFVKESKQDESGMPNNRFLAERTGGTYSTLKVQPAELEDSGVYFCASSRYRVAEAFFGQGTRLTVV.

This clonotype was picked up many times. The chain joins TRBV20-1 to TRBJ1-1; 9 bases align to TRBD1. The CDR3 length is 14 residues. CDR1 DFQATT and CDR2 SNEGSKA come from the germline V gene (reference sequence). V shed 8 bases, J shed 1 base, and the junction held 8 bases outside the gene matches. The CDR3 DNA reads TGCAGTCCTTATACGGGACAGGGGAACACTGAAGCTTTCTTT. Protein product: CSPYTGQGNTEAFF.